This T cell receptor (beta chain) was captured by sequencing in a study of T cell repertoires in cytomegalovirus infection (dated by TCRdb to the late 2010s). For context, the study as a whole: The peptide stimulations were aimed at well-studied HLA-B-restricted epitopes as well as recently identified HLA-C-restricted CMV epitopes, whose presentation resists viral immunomodulation. The HLA type of each donor mattered for the analysis, because public TCR beta signatures pointed to carriage of CMV infection along with the matching HLA type.

CDR1 and CDR2, looked up from the germline V gene, are MNHEY and SVGAGI. Taken from cysteine to phenylalanine, the CDR3 has 14 residues. Only the CDR3 portion is preserved as DNA: 42 bases, with reading frame beginning at the first base. V gives up 3 bases and J gives up 7 bases, and the segment between their germline ends measures 15 bases. As regards this clonotype: The antigen it recognizes is unknown. No base quality information exists; no much larger clone differs at one position.

The paper as a whole reports these results and caveats: In both this cohort and an independent cohort of under 450 donors, the cumulative frequency of public TCR beta family members distinguished carriers of CMV infection plus the relevant HLA type. The ex vivo response was dominated by HLA-C-restricted CMV-specific TCR beta clonotypes, and the single most frequent clonotype in two of eight donors was supplied by these HLA-C-restricted clonotypes.

Taken with the paper, the label for treatment or condition translates to: in vitro stimulation with specific CMV peptide epitopes to enrich CMV-specific T cells. Sequencing was performed on an Illumina HiSeq 1500. TCRdb trimmed public reads at Q25 via fastp, called clones via MiXCR and kept in-frame beta chains. Entries that share a CDR3 protein sequence are merged under the most common genes and DNA. For this sample there are fewer than 900,000 distinct CDR3 sequences; about 27% appear just once. The top ten constitute around 13% of the sample. The sequence links TRBV6-5 to TRBJ1-2, and the D gene may be TRBD1, 5 bases matching. The source material was cultured CD8+ T cells from PBMCs, sampled from culture after CMV antigen stimulation. This TCR derives from a human donor in good health (CMV status not recorded). Some clones in this sample may be carry-over from other donors' samples. The DNA sequence is given as TGTGCCAGCAGTTATTTCGGAGGGGAATCTGGCTACACCTTC. This translates into CASSYFGGESGYTF.